These T cell receptor beta chains were read from a single sample in a study of PD-1 blockade in classical Hodgkin lymphoma. Produced via immunoSEQ multiplex PCR; TCRdb's table is partial and in-frame only. The table includes fewer than 25,000 clones, approximately 80% detected once. This specimen was peripheral blood mononuclear cells (PBMCs), taken before the fourth cycle of nivolumab. The receptors stem from a human donor with classical Hodgkin lymphoma. CDR3s include the opening cysteine and the closing phenylalanine or tryptophan. The order of the fields is V gene, J gene, CDR3 protein.

>TRBV6-5|TRBJ2-7
CASSGHSLNSYEQYF
>TRBV2|TRBJ2-2
CASTLLAGMAGELFF
>TRBV28|TRBJ2-7
CASSSPGQGSYEQYF
>TRBV28|TRBJ1-2
CASSLSSPPHSNYGYTF
>TRBV14|TRBJ2-2
CASSQRTGLNTGELFF
>TRBV9|TRBJ2-2
CASSPLGRRGRDTGELFF
>TRBV27|TRBJ2-7
CASSLSGGASYEQYF
>TRBV7-9|TRBJ2-1
CASSTLPTQGRGEQFF
>TRBV4-1|TRBJ2-5
CASSQLRLAGETQYF
>TRBV5-1|TRBJ1-2
CASSLGQGNTGYTF
>TRBV28|TRBJ2-1
CASSLAASGSNEQFF
>TRBV2|TRBJ2-3
CASQLYRESDTDTQYF
>TRBV19|TRBJ1-1
CASSIDLKVRYTEAFF
>TRBV21-1|TRBJ2-7
CASSPSRLVAGSSYEQYF
>TRBV5-1|TRBJ2-1
CASSSGTGVDYNEQFF